The rows below give T cell receptor beta chains drawn from one sample of a study of Ad26.COV2.S vaccination and SARS-CoV-2 variants. Sequencing used immunoSEQ multiplex PCR; TCRdb keeps in-frame clones, though not all of them. There are some 340,000 clones in the sample; around four fifths occur only once, and 2% to 2.5% lies in the top ten. The sample in question was peripheral blood, obtained in a trial of Ad26.COV2.S vaccine versus placebo. These receptor sequences come from a person aged 18 to 59 who received the Ad26.COV2.S COVID-19 vaccine or a placebo. The CDR3 runs from the conserved cysteine through the conserved F or W. D genes are given only for firm matches. Clone size, where shown, is once, few, many, or a class for clones that have expanded.

16	TRBJ2-3	TRBV5-1	TRBD1	.	CASSLGTGDSTDTQYF	TGCGCCAGCAGCTTGGGGACAGGGGATAGCACAGATACGCAGTATTTT
14	TRBJ2-3	TRBV14	.	.	CASSLWGATDTQYF	TGTGCCAGCAGCCTGTGGGGGGCTACAGATACGCAGTATTTT
15	TRBJ1-3	TRBV2	.	.	CASISSLPRGNTIYF	TGTGCCAGCATAAGTTCTCTCCCGCGAGGAAACACCATATATTTT
13	TRBJ1-2	TRBV28	.	.	CASSLIANYGYTF	TGTGCCAGCAGTTTAATCGCTAACTATGGCTACACCTTC
12	TRBJ1-1	TRBV30	.	.	CAWGRRSSEAFF	TGTGCCTGGGGCAGGAGGTCCAGTGAAGCTTTCTTT
15	TRBJ2-7	TRBV3-1/TRBV3-2	.	.	CASSQDPGRYYEQYF	TGTGCCAGCAGCCAAGATCCTGGCAGGTACTACGAGCAGTACTTC
13	TRBJ2-7	TRBV5-1	.	many	CASSPQWAYEQYF	TGCGCCAGCAGCCCCCAATGGGCCTACGAGCAGTACTTC
17	TRBJ1-1	TRBV25-1	.	.	CASSVRAGNPLNTEAFF	TGTGCCAGCAGTGTTAGGGCAGGGAACCCCTTGAACACTGAAGCTTTCTTT
13	TRBJ1-6	TRBV9	.	.	CASGDSYNSPLHF	TGTGCCAGCGGAGACTCCTATAATTCACCCCTCCACTTT
15	TRBJ2-2	TRBV5-1	.	.	CASSWRGGAAGELFF	TGCGCCAGCAGCTGGCGAGGAGGGGCGGCCGGGGAGCTGTTTTTT
12	TRBJ2-1	TRBV10-2	.	once	CASSDRGAEQFF	TGCGCCAGCAGTGACCGGGGCGCCGAGCAGTTCTTC
15	TRBJ1-4	TRBV7-6	.	.	CASSLIGDGGEKLFF	TGTGCCAGCAGCTTAATAGGGGACGGTGGTGAAAAACTGTTTTTT
19	TRBJ1-2	TRBV6-1	TRBD1	.	CASSAWAGIGQGRAGGYTF	TGTGCCAGCAGTGCTTGGGCTGGGATAGGACAGGGGCGGGCCGGCGGCTACACCTTC
17	TRBJ2-5	TRBV5-8	TRBD1	.	CASRYTGVAAYQETQYF	TGTGCCAGCAGGTATACAGGGGTCGCCGCGTACCAAGAGACCCAGTACTTC
14	TRBJ1-2	TRBV6-6	.	.	CASSYLGTGYGYTF	TGTGCCAGCAGTTACCTAGGGACCGGGTATGGCTACACCTTC
13	TRBJ1-1	TRBV29-1	.	.	CSVEVGQNTEAFF	TGCAGCGTTGAAGTAGGACAAAACACTGAAGCTTTCTTT
14	TRBJ1-2	TRBV6-5	.	.	CASRAPGGSYGYTF	TGTGCCAGCAGGGCTCCGGGGGGGTCTTATGGCTACACCTTC
13	TRBJ1-1	TRBV2	.	.	CASSDRDRVLAFF	TGTGCCAGCAGTGATCGGGACCGAGTTTTAGCTTTCTTT
15	TRBJ1-4	TRBV9	.	.	CASSVGRATNEKLFF	TGTGCCAGCAGCGTAGGAAGGGCTACTAATGAAAAACTGTTTTTT
17	TRBJ2-5	TRBV3-1/TRBV3-2	TRBD2	.	CASSQTSVLAGLETQYF	TGTGCCAGCAGCCAAACCTCGGTGCTAGCGGGGTTGGAGACCCAGTACTTC
14	TRBJ1-3	TRBV28	.	.	CASLGGSPGNTIYF	TGTGCCAGCTTAGGGGGATCCCCTGGAAACACCATATATTTT
13	TRBJ1-1	TRBV7-3	TRBD1	.	CASSLDRDTEAFF	TGTGCCAGCAGTCTGGACAGGGACACTGAAGCTTTCTTT
15	TRBJ2-5	TRBV5-1	.	.	CASSPLRLAMETQYF	TGCGCCAGCAGCCCACTCCGGTTAGCGATGGAGACCCAGTACTTC
14	TRBJ2-7	TRBV5-1	.	once	CASSLRSGQNEQYF	TGCGCCAGCAGCTTGCGTTCAGGGCAGAACGAGCAGTACTTC
16	TRBJ2-7	TRBV5-5	TRBD1	.	CASSPIIGTGGYEQYF	TGTGCCAGCAGCCCGATAATCGGGACAGGAGGTTACGAGCAGTACTTC
16	TRBJ2-1	TRBV18	TRBD2	.	CASSPPGTSSYNEQFF	TGTGCCAGCTCACCACCGGGGACTAGCTCCTACAATGAGCAGTTCTTC
13	TRBJ2-7	TRBV11-1	.	few	CASSLDRGSEQYF	TGTGCCAGCAGCTTAGACAGAGGGTCCGAGCAGTACTTC
15	TRBJ2-1	TRBV11-2	.	.	CASSRGQGGYNEQFF	TGTGCCAGCAGCCGGGGGCAGGGGGGCTACAATGAGCAGTTCTTC
15	TRBJ1-2	TRBV5-4	TRBD1	.	CASSPLGSGGYGYTF	TGTGCCAGCAGCCCCCTAGGCTCAGGGGGCTATGGCTACACCTTC
14	TRBJ1-2	TRBV3-1/TRBV3-2	.	.	CASSQDRGNYGYTF	TGTGCCAGCAGCCAAGATCGAGGAAACTATGGCTACACCTTC
14	TRBJ1-3	TRBV29-1	TRBD1	.	CSAWTGNSGNTIYF	TGCAGCGCTTGGACAGGGAACTCTGGAAACACCATATATTTT
14	TRBJ1-2	TRBV4-1	.	many	CASNRGGGAYGYTF	TGCGCCAGCAACCGAGGAGGGGGGGCCTATGGCTACACCTTC
12	TRBJ2-7	TRBV12-3/TRBV12-4	TRBD2	.	CASSLLAGKQYF	TGTGCCAGCAGTTTACTAGCGGGGAAGCAGTACTTC
17	TRBJ2-2	TRBV5-1	TRBD1	.	CASSTGGTGAYTGELFF	TGCGCCAGCAGCACGGGAGGGACAGGGGCTTACACCGGGGAGCTGTTTTTT
12	TRBJ1-1	TRBV30	.	.	CAWSQANTEAFF	TGTGCCTGGAGTCAGGCGAACACTGAAGCTTTCTTT
15	TRBJ2-2	TRBV6-5	TRBD1	once	CASRRQGLNTGELFF	TGTGCCAGCAGAAGACAGGGTCTGAACACCGGGGAGCTGTTTTTT
13	TRBJ2-7	TRBV27	.	.	CASSSNRAREQYF	TGTGCCAGCAGTTCAAACAGGGCGCGCGAGCAGTACTTC
12	TRBJ2-7	TRBV6-1	.	.	CASSDDTYEQYF	TGTGCCAGCAGTGACGACACCTACGAGCAGTACTTC
15	TRBJ1-4	TRBV5-5	.	.	CASSFRAVGIEKLFF	TGTGCCAGCAGCTTTCGTGCCGTAGGCATTGAAAAACTGTTTTTT
15	TRBJ2-3	TRBV5-1	TRBD2	.	CASSYHGGATDTQYF	TGCGCCAGCAGCTACCACGGGGGGGCCACAGATACGCAGTATTTT
13	TRBJ1-4	TRBV5-1	.	once	CASSLSVEEKLFF	TGCGCCAGCAGCTTGTCGGTCGAGGAAAAACTGTTTTTT
16	TRBJ2-5	TRBV28	.	few	CASSSPGSASGETQYF	TGTGCCAGCAGCTCCCCCGGGTCGGCGAGCGGGGAGACCCAGTACTTC
13	TRBJ1-5	TRBV10-3	.	.	CAIRGEGAEPQHF	TGTGCCATCAGGGGCGAGGGCGCGGAGCCCCAGCATTTT
15	TRBJ1-1	TRBV11-2	.	.	CASSMPGGGVTEAFF	TGTGCCAGCAGCATGCCAGGAGGCGGCGTTACTGAAGCTTTCTTT
13	TRBJ2-5	TRBV5-1	.	once	CASSLATGETQYF	TGCGCCAGCAGCTTGGCCACAGGAGAGACCCAGTACTTC
17	TRBJ2-3	TRBV27	TRBD2	.	CASSLPRGGMYPDTQYF	TGTGCCAGCAGTTTACCTCGGGGGGGCATGTATCCAGATACGCAGTATTTT
15	TRBJ1-3	TRBV10-3	.	.	CAISESRALGNTIYF	TGTGCCATCAGTGAGTCGAGAGCACTTGGAAACACCATATATTTT
15	TRBJ2-3	TRBV5-1	TRBD1	.	CASSTGGSLTDTQYF	TGCGCCAGCAGCACAGGGGGAAGCCTCACAGATACGCAGTATTTT
17	TRBJ1-5	TRBV19	.	.	CASSIDHVGRSNQPQHF	TGTGCCAGTAGTATAGATCATGTGGGTCGGAGCAATCAGCCCCAGCATTTT
15	TRBJ1-6	TRBV6-5	.	.	CASRPYQGGSSPLHF	TGTGCCAGCAGGCCCTATCAGGGAGGGAGTTCACCCCTCCACTTT
15	TRBJ1-2	TRBV7-3	TRBD1	many	CASSLSPDRADGYTF	TGTGCCAGCAGCTTATCCCCGGACAGGGCAGATGGCTACACCTTC
13	TRBJ2-3	TRBV11-2	.	.	CASSLPGADTQYF	TGTGCCAGCAGCCTACCGGGGGCAGATACGCAGTATTTT